A selection of T cell receptor beta chains follows, all from one sample in a study of T cell changes during pregnancy in multiple sclerosis. Data came from immunoSEQ multiplex PCR; TCRdb stores just in-frame clones and leaves some out. The repertoire includes approximately 100,000 clones, 91% of them detected once, and about 3.1% sits in the top ten. Here the sequenced sample was peripheral blood, taken in the second trimester of pregnancy. These receptors all stem from a female donor with multiple sclerosis, enrolled in a pregnancy study. Both conserved end residues are part of each CDR3. Part of the rows lack a size; the others show once, few, many or a class for expanded clones.

CASSLTGGQYEQYF	NA	TRBV5-5	TRBJ2-7	14
CSVRDRGGYEQYF	once	TRBV29-1	TRBJ2-7	13
CAISESSVYEQYF	NA	TRBV10-3	TRBJ2-7	13
CASSQQGTYGYTF	NA	TRBV4-1	TRBJ1-2	13
CASSLEGQGSLRYGYTF	NA	TRBV5-1	TRBJ1-2	17
CASSPGGQATDTQYF	NA	TRBV6-1	TRBJ2-3	15
CSVGQGREAFF	few	TRBV29-1	TRBJ1-1	11
CASSISGTGKSYGYTF	few	TRBV19	TRBJ1-2	16
CASSRTSGKLNEQFF	once	TRBV7-2	TRBJ2-1	15
CASSPTSTSGHYEQYF	NA	TRBV28	TRBJ2-7	16
CASRLDTQETQYF	NA	TRBV7-9	TRBJ2-5	13
CASSSPVFFGYTF	NA	TRBV7-9	TRBJ1-2	13
CSVEGGRGMNTEAFF	NA	TRBV29-1	TRBJ1-1	15
CASGRGGNYGYTF	NA	TRBV28	TRBJ1-2	13
CSVWGGESGYTF	NA	TRBV29-1	TRBJ1-2	12
CASSTGTALNTEAFF	NA	TRBV19	TRBJ1-1	15
CASTGQGETQYF	NA	TRBV7-8	TRBJ2-5	12
CASSPQGNTEAFF	few	TRBV7-3	TRBJ1-1	13
CASSLVSGAGGTYEQYF	once	TRBV7-6	TRBJ2-7	17
CASSLDGSREQYF	NA	TRBV7-9	TRBJ2-7	13
CASSLWGRGMETQYF	NA	TRBV5-8	TRBJ2-5	15
CASSPTLATRQETQYF	NA	TRBV7-2	TRBJ2-5	16
CASSFATGLGEYF	NA	TRBV5-4	TRBJ2-3	13
CASRRSSAGEQYF	NA	TRBV2	TRBJ2-7	13
CAISESGGFGETQYF	NA	TRBV10-3	TRBJ2-5	15
CASSGQGYGELFF	NA	TRBV27	TRBJ2-2	13
CATAESSYNEQFF	NA	TRBV19	TRBJ2-1	13
CASSLVGRELFF	NA	TRBV7-9	TRBJ2-2	12